Below are 18 T cell receptor beta chains sequenced from a single sample in a study of regulatory T cells in long-lasting Graves disease. The time point: newly diagnosed GD, antithyroid drugs for less than 3 months. After RNA was extracted from PBMCs, the TCR library was made from it. To make TCR beta libraries, researchers used iRepertoire HTBI primers and Arm-PCR of CDR3 regions. TCRdb itself ran the multiplex PCR reads through MiXCR, one entry per CDR3 protein. The sample yields fewer than 550,000 distinct CDR3 sequences, 15% to 20% seen once. Another study also made use of these data, one on T cells in Graves' hyperthyroidism and ophthalmopathy.

The sequenced sample was peripheral blood mononuclear cells (PBMCs), obtained at new diagnosis, from a patient treated with antithyroid drugs. The receptors derive from a woman aged 35-65 years with Graves disease.

This clonotype showed up many times. The chain carries TRBV10-3 and TRBJ2-7; D is ambiguous. Between the trimmed V and J ends, which lost 7 bases and 1 base, there was a span of 11 bases. CDR3 length: 13 residues. CDR1 and CDR2 (germline): ENHRY, SYGVKD. CDR3 in amino acids: CAITPTESYEQYF. The CDR3 DNA follows: TGTGCCATCACCCCGACGGAGTCCTACGAGCAGTACTTC.

The rearrangement links TRBV18 to TRBJ1-1, with no clear D. V was clipped by 5 bases and J by 6 bases, with 13 bases between them. Germline loops: CDR1 KGHSH, CDR2 LQKENI. The CDR3 contains 13 residues. The CDR3: CASSISSGSEAFF. For the CDR3, the DNA is TGTGCCAGCTCAATCTCCTCCGGCTCTGAAGCTTTCTTT.

This clonotype was picked up a small number of times. This rearrangement joins TRBV19 to TRBJ1-5; 10 bases match TRBD1. CDR1 and CDR2 from the germline V gene are LNHDA and SQIVND (reference sequence). The V gene end was trimmed by 10 bases and the J gene end by 2 bases; junction bases not matched to a gene: 8. The CDR3 has 15 amino acids. The CDR3 bases are TGTGCCACGACAGGGGGCAATCGGGGCAATCAGCCCCAGCATTTT. It specifies CATTGGNRGNQPQHF.

This clonotype was found many times. The chain is built from TRBV12-3 or TRBV12-4 and TRBJ1-2; 10 positions agree with TRBD1. The length of the CDR3 is 15 residues. Losses at the gene ends were 7 bases for V and 2 bases for J; bases not matched to a gene: 7. CDR3 coding DNA: TGTGCCAGCAACCAAGACAGGGGGCACAACTATGGCTACACCTTC. Protein: CASNQDRGHNYGYTF.

The rearrangement uses TRBV9 and TRBJ1-3; D gene uncertain. The CDR3 consists of 15 residues. Germline V gene sequence: CDR1 SGDLS, CDR2 YYNGEE. Trimming shortened V by 0 bases and J by 0 bases, and 7 bases separated the two germline ends. DNA for the CDR3: TGTGCCAGCAGCGTAGGTTACGGCTCTGGAAACACCATATATTTT. Its protein product is CASSVGYGSGNTIYF.

The rearrangement joins TRBV24-1 to TRBJ2-3, with D uncertain. The germline gives CDR1 KGHDR, CDR2 SFDVKD. The CDR3 has 11 residues. V lost 4 bases to trimming and J lost 5 bases, with 3 bases between them. The CDR3: CATSDRDTQYF. DNA of the CDR3: TGTGCCACCAGTGACAGAGATACGCAGTATTTT.

This clonotype was picked up many times. The CDR3 region is CASSSRIPHGYTF. The CDR3 nucleotides read TGCGCCAGCAGCTCGCGTATCCCCCATGGCTACACCTTC. The chain recombines TRBV5-1 with TRBJ1-2; D unclear. Trimming cost V 3 bases and J 6 bases, with 12 bases left between them. CDR3 length: 13 residues. Germline values: CDR1 SGHRS, CDR2 YFSETQ.

A remark on this clonotype: A much larger clone differs by one base, so this may be a read error. The rearrangement links TRBV5-5 to TRBJ2-3, with 13 nucleotides matching TRBD2. There are 16 residues in the CDR3. Germline values: CDR1 SGHKS, CDR2 YYEKEE (reference sequence). For the CDR3, the DNA is TGTGCCAGCCAAGTCGGACTAGCGGGGGCCACAGATAAGCAGTATTTT. Protein sequence: CASQVGLAGATDKQYF.

This clonotype has a handful of counts. The gene calls are TRBV4-1 and TRBJ2-2; D may be TRBD1 (5 bases). Germline CDR1 reads MGHRA; CDR2 reads YSYEKL. V gave up 0 bases and J gave up 4 bases, with 9 bases separating them. The CDR3 extends over 15 amino acids. The chain's CDR3 is CASSQEGQGTGELFF. The CDR3 coding sequence is TGCGCCAGCAGCCAAGAAGGCCAGGGCACCGGGGAGCTGTTTTTT.

This clonotype was detected a few times. The chain carries TRBV5-1 and TRBJ2-5; D is unclear. The ends were cut back, 1 base at V and 1 base at J, with 11 bases in the middle. The CDR3 loop spans 15 amino acids. Germline V gene data show CDR1 as SGHRS and CDR2 as YFSETQ. Written as DNA, the CDR3 is TGCGCCAGCAGCTTGATCTGGCGGCCCCAAGAGACCCAGTACTTC. Its protein product is CASSLIWRPQETQYF.

This sequence joins TRBV10-3 and TRBJ1-2, with 7 bases that match TRBD1. The germline V gene encodes CDR1 ENHRY and CDR2 SYGVKD. CDR3 length: 14 residues. Germline trimming cut 10 bases from V and 2 bases from J; bases unmatched to any gene: 10. CDR3 bases: TGTGCCACCGCCAGGCCGGGACAGAACTATGGCTACACCTTC. As protein: CATARPGQNYGYTF.

This clonotype was counted only a few times. The gene calls are TRBV20-1 and TRBJ2-1; perhaps TRBD1 as D (6 bases). The CDR3 runs 14 residues. The V gene lost 7 bases and the J gene lost 7 bases, with 20 bases spanning the gap. Germline CDR1 reads DFQATT; CDR2 reads SNEGSKA (reference sequence). The CDR3: CSGASLGAKNEQFF. CDR3 nucleotide sequence: TGCAGTGGGGCTAGTTTGGGGGCGAAGAATGAGCAGTTCTTC.

Ten or more counts support this clonotype. The chain recombines TRBV3-1 with TRBJ1-6; 7 nucleotides agree with TRBD1. V trimming: 1 base; J trimming: 10 bases; junction bases outside the gene matches: 7. Looked up from germline, CDR1 is LGHDT and CDR2 is YNNKEL (reference sequence). The CDR3 runs 15 residues. The CDR3 nucleotides read TGTGCCAGCAGCCAAGCGACAGGGTCTTGGTCACCCCTCCACTTT. It encodes CASSQATGSWSPLHF.

This clonotype was counted a few times. This chain uses TRBV10-3 with TRBJ1-1, with D unclear. Germline V gives CDR1 ENHRY, CDR2 SYGVKD. This CDR3 region has 13 residues. The V end was cut by 5 bases, the J end by 1 base, with 8 bases between. This chain's CDR3 is CAISSKGNTEAFF. The CDR3 nucleotides are TGTGCCATCAGTTCGAAGGGGAACACTGAAGCTTTCTTT.

This clonotype was detected a few times. The gene calls are TRBV7-9 and TRBJ2-7, with D hard to call. The V gene's germline CDR1 is SEHNR and CDR2 FQNEAQ (reference sequence). The CDR3 runs 13 residues. V was cut by 2 bases and J by 0 bases, with 5 bases left in between. The DNA for the CDR3 is TGTGCCAGCAGCTTACCGGCCTCCTACGAGCAGTACTTC. This sequence encodes CASSLPASYEQYF.

The V gene is TRBV6-2 or TRBV6-3, the J gene TRBJ1-1; TRBD1 aligns across 8 bases. The length of the CDR3 is 18 residues. The junction had 19 bases not matched to a gene; V was cut back by 5 bases and J by 5 bases. CDR1 and CDR2 (germline): MNHEY, SVGEGT. CDR3 sequence (DNA): TGTGCCAGCAGTAGATTAAGGACAGGGATTCTCGGGGAGACTGAAGCTTTCTTT. The encoded protein is CASSRLRTGILGETEAFF.

Ten or more counts support this clonotype. The chain joins TRBV7-9 to TRBJ1-6; the D is unclear. Deletions cut 5 bases from V and 8 bases from J, with 10 bases between. Germline V gene sequence: CDR1 SEHNR, CDR2 FQNEAQ (reference sequence). The CDR3 covers 13 residues. The CDR3 here is CASSPWVDSPLHF. The CDR3 region has the DNA TGTGCCAGCAGCCCCTGGGTCGATTCACCCCTCCACTTT. Using reference TRBV7-9 and TRBJ1-6 for the parts outside the CDR3, the full variable domain is DTGVSQNPRHKITKRGQNVTFRCDPISEHNRLYWYRQTLGQGPEFLTYFQNEAQLEKSRLLSDRFSAERPKGSFSTLEIQRTEQGDSAMYLCASSPWVDSPLHFGNGTRLTVT.

Notes on this clonotype: A much more abundant neighbour one base away suggests this may be a read error. V and J are TRBV6-9 and TRBJ2-7; D is perhaps TRBD1 or TRBD2 (5 bases each). The CDR3 totals 15 residues. Between the trimmed V and J ends, which lost 3 bases and 3 bases, there was a span of 15 bases. Germline values: CDR1 MNHGY, CDR2 SVAAGI. The CDR3 spells CASSYSAGTDYEQYF. The CDR3 DNA sequence: TGTGCCAGCAGTTACTCCGCTGGGACGGACTACGAGCAGTACTTC.